A single sample gave rise to the 15 T cell receptor beta chains below, sequenced in a study of blood T cells in healthy people across ages. Alongside a J-beta primer mix, a sample-barcoded 5' primer served in a second PCR lasting 7 to 11 cycles. Each CDR3 protein is one row after TCRdb ran MiXCR on the 5' RACE reads. The table lists roughly 650,000 distinct CDR3 sequences, about 32% of them singletons. The sequencing sample was made of blood. Every receptor here comes from a woman of 80 years or more in good health.

A single count supports this clonotype. The V gene is TRBV6-1, the J gene TRBJ2-1; no definite D call. V lost 1 base and J lost 16, with 11 bases in between. The CDR3 is made up of 11 amino acids. CDR1 is MNHNS, CDR2 SASEGT, per germline. This CDR3 reads CASSEGETHFF. CDR3 DNA: TGTGCCAGCAGTGAAGGAGAGACCCACTTCTTC.

This clonotype came up many times. The rearrangement joins TRBV11-2 to TRBJ2-3, with D perhaps matching TRBD1 or TRBD2 (5 bases each). The CDR3 totals 15 residues. The V end was cut by 1 base, the J end by 1 base, with 9 bases between. Germline CDR1 and CDR2: SGHAT and FQNNGV. CDR3 region: CASSLVGDGTDTQYF. As DNA, the CDR3 is TGTGCCAGCAGCTTAGTAGGGGACGGCACAGATACGCAGTATTTT.

This clonotype has ten or more counts. CDR3 protein: CAWGSGQDNEQFF. The CDR3 coding sequence is TGTGCCTGGGGGTCGGGGCAGGACAATGAGCAGTTCTTC. V usage is TRBV30 and J usage is TRBJ2-1; D possibly matches TRBD1 or TRBD2 (5 bases each). The CDR3 totals 13 residues. CDR1 is GTSNPN and CDR2 is SVGIG in the germline V gene (reference sequence). Trimming took off 5 bases at V and 5 bases at J, with 13 bases between the two ends.

This clonotype was observed a handful of times. V usage is TRBV5-1 and J usage is TRBJ2-2; the D is unclear. This CDR3 has 14 residues. Germline V gene data show CDR1 as SGHRS and CDR2 as YFSETQ. The V and J ends lost 0 bases and 1 base respectively, with 4 bases between them. The CDR3 loop reads CASSLAQNTGELFF. CDR3 DNA: TGCGCCAGCAGCTTGGCACAGAACACCGGGGAGCTGTTTTTT.

Points on this clonotype: At one boundary the junction diverges from the germline segment, which might be a read error. The genes are TRBV12-3 or TRBV12-4 and TRBJ1-6; D remains unclear. The CDR3 is 14 residues long. This CDR3 is CASSFRVRNSPPHF. CDR3 DNA sequence: TGTGCCAGCAGTTTTCGGGTCCGAAATTCACCCCCCCACTTT.

This sequence joins TRBV13 and TRBJ1-1; perhaps TRBD1 as D (5 bases). V was clipped by 5 bases and J by 7 bases, with 8 bases between them. The length of the CDR3 is 11 residues. Per germline, CDR1 PRHDT and CDR2 FYEKMQ (reference sequence). The DNA for the CDR3 is TGTGCCAGCAGCAGGGGTCTTGAAGCTTTCTTT. Translation gives CASSRGLEAFF.

This clonotype was detected many times. V gene TRBV6-5 combines with J gene TRBJ1-2; no definite D call. The germline gives CDR1 MNHEY, CDR2 SVGAGI. V was shortened by 10 bases and J by 3 bases, with 15 bases between the two germline ends. This CDR3 is 13 amino acids long. The chain's CDR3 is CAIKRGEDYGYTF. The CDR3 region has the DNA TGTGCCATCAAGCGGGGAGAGGACTATGGCTACACCTTC.

This clonotype was picked up many times. A much larger clone differs by one base, so this may be a read error. The CDR3 DNA is TGTGCCAGCAGCCCAAGCGGGGGTATTCGGGGCAATGAGCAGTACTTC. Protein product: CASSPSGGIRGNEQYF. The rearrangement uses TRBV7-2 and TRBJ2-7, with 8 bases matching TRBD2. The junction had 16 bases not matched to a gene; V was cut back by 5 bases and J by 7 bases. Germline V CDR1 and CDR2: SGHTA, FQGNSA. The CDR3 is 16 amino acids.

This clonotype was seen at least ten times. The V gene is TRBV20-1, the J gene TRBJ1-5, with 7 bases aligning to TRBD1. The V gene end was trimmed by 2 bases and the J gene end by 3 bases; junction bases not matched to a gene: 4. The CDR3 length is 14 residues. Germline CDR1 is DFQATT and CDR2 is SNEGSKA (reference sequence). CDR3 region: CSARRDSSNQPQHF. CDR3 nucleotide sequence: TGCAGTGCTAGAAGGGACAGCTCCAATCAGCCCCAGCATTTT.

The chain couples TRBV7-3 to TRBJ2-1, with D tentatively TRBD2 (7 bases). This CDR3 comprises 16 residues. V was trimmed by 4 bases and J by 2 bases, leaving 15 bases between them. CDR1 and CDR2 from the germline V gene are SGHTA and FQGTGA. CDR3 sequence (DNA): TGTGCCAGCAGCTCGGAGGGGGGGCAAGCCTACAATGAGCAGTTCTTC. It yields the protein CASSSEGGQAYNEQFF.

Concerning this clonotype itself: This may arise from a read error, as a much more abundant clone is one base away. The DNA of the CDR3 is TGTGCCAGCAGTTACGTTGGGGGGGGCGGTGGGACCCAGTACTTC. Translation gives CASSYVGGGGGTQYF. The V gene is TRBV6-5, the J gene TRBJ2-5; tentative D call: TRBD2 (7 bases). The CDR3 runs 15 residues. The V gene lost 2 bases and the J gene lost 7 bases, with 17 bases spanning the gap. Germline CDR1 reads MNHEY; CDR2 reads SVGAGI.

This clonotype turned up a few times. The chain links TRBV7-9 to TRBJ1-1; 7 positions match TRBD1. The trim removed 5 bases at V and 4 bases at J, leaving 7 bases unmatched. CDR1 and CDR2 (germline): SEHNR, FQNEAQ (reference sequence). The CDR3 extends over 14 amino acids. The chain's CDR3 is CASSPPQGGTEAFF. The CDR3 coding sequence is TGTGCCAGCAGCCCGCCCCAGGGGGGCACTGAAGCTTTCTTT.

The chain employs TRBV7-2 and TRBJ2-3, with D perhaps TRBD1 or TRBD2 (7 bases each). This CDR3 is built from 15 residues. The germline V and J ends were trimmed by 5 bases and 2 bases, with 14 bases remaining between them. Germline-derived CDR1 and CDR2 are SGHTA and FQGNSA. DNA for the CDR3: TGTGCCAGCAGCCCCCAGGGGGGGTTCACAGATACGCAGTATTTT. Translation: CASSPQGGFTDTQYF.

V and J are TRBV6-6 and TRBJ2-7; tentative D call: TRBD1 (5 bases). The J call is doubtful: the DNA matches TRBJ2-5 better. Per germline, CDR1 MNHNY and CDR2 SVGAGI (reference sequence). The CDR3 runs to 13 residues. The CDR3 protein is CASSYSPRGTQYF. DNA for the CDR3: TGTGCCAGCAGTTACTCGCCTAGGGGGACCCAGTACTTC.

Note on this clonotype: A much more abundant neighbour one base away suggests this may be a read error. The chain carries TRBV5-1 and TRBJ2-1; no firm D call. The J call may be incorrect, as the DNA end agrees better with TRBJ2-7. CDR1 is SGHRS, CDR2 YFSETQ, per germline. The CDR3 covers 16 residues. This CDR3 is CASSLGHTRSYNEQYF. DNA for the CDR3: TGCGCCAGCAGCTTGGGCCATACCCGCTCCTACAATGAGCAGTACTTC.